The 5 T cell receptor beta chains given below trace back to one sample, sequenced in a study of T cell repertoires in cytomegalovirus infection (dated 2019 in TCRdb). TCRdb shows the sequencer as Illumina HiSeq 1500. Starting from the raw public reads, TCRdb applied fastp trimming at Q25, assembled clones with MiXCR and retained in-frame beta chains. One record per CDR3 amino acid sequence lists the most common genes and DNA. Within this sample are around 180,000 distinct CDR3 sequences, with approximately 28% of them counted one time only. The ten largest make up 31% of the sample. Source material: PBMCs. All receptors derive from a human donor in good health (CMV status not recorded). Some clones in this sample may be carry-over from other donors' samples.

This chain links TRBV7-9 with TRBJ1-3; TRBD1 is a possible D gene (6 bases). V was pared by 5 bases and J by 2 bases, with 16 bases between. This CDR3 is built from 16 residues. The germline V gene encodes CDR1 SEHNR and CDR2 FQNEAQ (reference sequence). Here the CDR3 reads CASSRRGGLTGNTIYF. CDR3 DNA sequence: TGTGCCAGCAGCCGGCGAGGGGGGCTTACTGGAAACACCATATATTTT.

The CDR3 loop is CASSLLTGGEQYF. The CDR3 DNA is TGTGCCAGCAGCTTACTGACAGGGGGCGAGCAGTACTTC. The chain carries TRBV7-3 and TRBJ2-7; 9 bases align to TRBD1. The junction had 2 bases not matched to a gene; V was cut back by 2 bases and J by 6 bases. The CDR3 spans 13 residues. Germline lookup yields CDR1 SGHTA and CDR2 FQGTGA.

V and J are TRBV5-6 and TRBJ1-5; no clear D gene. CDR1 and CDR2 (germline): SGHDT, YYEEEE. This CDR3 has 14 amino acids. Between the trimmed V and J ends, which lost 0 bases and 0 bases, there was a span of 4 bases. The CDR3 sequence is CASSLGHSNQPQHF. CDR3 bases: TGTGCCAGCAGCTTGGGACATAGCAATCAGCCCCAGCATTTT.

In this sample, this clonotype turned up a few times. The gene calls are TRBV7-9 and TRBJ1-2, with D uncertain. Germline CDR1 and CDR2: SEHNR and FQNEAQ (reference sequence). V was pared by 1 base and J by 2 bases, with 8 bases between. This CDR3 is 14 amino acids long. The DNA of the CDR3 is TGTGCCAGCAGCTTAGGGACGGAGAACTATGGCTACACCTTC. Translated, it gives CASSLGTENYGYTF. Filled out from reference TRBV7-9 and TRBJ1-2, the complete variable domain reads DTGVSQNPRHKITKRGQNVTFRCDPISEHNRLYWYRQTLGQGPEFLTYFQNEAQLEKSRLLSDRFSAERPKGSFSTLEIQRTEQGDSAMYLCASSLGTENYGYTFGSGTRLTVV.

The CDR3 reads CASSYSYQAEAFF. The CDR3 DNA is TGTGCCAGCAGTTACTCGTATCAGGCTGAAGCTTTCTTT. This chain connects TRBV6-6 to TRBJ1-1; unclear D gene. There are 13 residues in the CDR3. V was shortened by 0 bases and J by 6 bases, with 8 bases between the two germline ends. Germline loops: CDR1 MNHNY, CDR2 SVGAGI (reference sequence).